The T cell receptor beta chain under discussion was sequenced for a study of immune evolution from preneoplasia to lung adenocarcinoma (dated by TCRdb to the early 2020s). A note on the overall study: No AAH lesions showed HLA loss of heterozygosity, compared with roughly 7% of AIS, more than 13% of MIA and approximately 30% of ADC lesions. The study profiled immune contexture across lung adenocarcinoma precursors and invasive adenocarcinoma using immune gene expression, TCR sequencing and multiplex immunofluorescence. Resected precursor lesions (AAH, AIS, MIA) and invasive adenocarcinomas were each compared against paired morphologically normal lung tissue. The sample size was set by how many specimens were available, not by a prior power calculation. The immune data were integrated with whole exome sequencing and methylation data from the same cohort of nodules. The overall cohort was made up of fewer than 70 patients with pulmonary nodules who had surgical resection. TCR sequencing data came from 45 to 65 patients. According to the study, 90 to 130 samples went through TCR sequencing. POLYSOLVER was used to infer Class I HLA alleles from exome data, while LOHHLA was used to detect allele-specific HLA loss. Results and caveats for the whole study, not just this receptor: The findings rested on association rather than direct causation, and larger cohorts with long-term follow-up and longitudinal biopsies were considered necessary. KRAS-mutant nodules showed the highest T cell clonality compared with EGFR-mutant or double wild-type lesions. Clonality was highest in normal lung, while later-stage lesions appeared to show lower clonality but higher T cell density and diversity. Top T cell clone frequencies were highest in normal lung and appeared to decrease progressively from AAH through AIS, MIA and invasive adenocarcinoma. Because every patient came from Japan and China, how well the results apply to Western populations was uncertain.

Notes on this clone: The antigen it binds to is not known. Base qualities are not provided; no much larger clone lies one nucleotide away.

Trimming removed 2 bases from V and 4 bases from J; the gene matches leave 0 bases unexplained. Spanning cysteine to phenylalanine, the CDR3 consists of 15 amino acids. The kept DNA is CDR3 alone, 45 bases in frame from the first base. CDR1 is given as MRHNA and CDR2 as SNTAGT, both from the germline V gene. The immunoSEQ hsTCRbeta Kit was used to sequence TCR beta CDR3 regions from DNA. As for the original processing: TCR sequencing data were analysed with the ImmunoSEQ Analyzer. T cell clonality was defined as 1 minus Pielou's evenness computed on productive rearrangements. The inverse Simpson index, applied to productive templates, was used to measure T cell diversity. T cell density was expressed as TCR beta template counts normalized to usable DNA, with usable DNA estimated by amplifying and sequencing housekeeping genes. TCR metrics were compared across histologic stages using two-sided Kruskal-Wallis tests. Entries here come from immuneACCESS through TCRdb and include only in-frame sequences with V and J called. Some clones fail to appear in such tables; in the studies checked, an unresolved V gene covers under half of the shortfall, and the cause of the remainder is unknown. V and J calls and clone size are copied from that table; D and trimming were computed from the DNA. In all, the sample holds 3,500 to 5,500 clones, and 60% to 85% of those were seen once. Around 8% of the sample is taken by the ten largest.

The patients had resection in Japan or China between 2014 and 2017. The histologic diagnosis of each case was independently confirmed on H&E slides by two lung cancer pathologists. Premalignant or tumor cells were enriched for nucleic acid extraction by macro-dissection performed after pathologic assessment. The AllPrep DNA/RNA FFPE Kit was used to isolate DNA from FFPE tissue. Sequenced sample: FFPE lung adenocarcinoma in situ tissue. The cell subset or site label corresponds to: preinvasive adenocarcinoma in situ (AIS). The origin of this receptor is a person between 60 and 79 years old with lung adenocarcinoma. Rearrangement joined TRBV6-4 to TRBJ1-6, with 9 bases matching TRBD1. The DNA sequence is as follows: TGTGCCAGCAGTGACGGGACAGGGTATAATTCACCCCTCCACTTT. Translated, it reads CASSDGTGYNSPLHF.